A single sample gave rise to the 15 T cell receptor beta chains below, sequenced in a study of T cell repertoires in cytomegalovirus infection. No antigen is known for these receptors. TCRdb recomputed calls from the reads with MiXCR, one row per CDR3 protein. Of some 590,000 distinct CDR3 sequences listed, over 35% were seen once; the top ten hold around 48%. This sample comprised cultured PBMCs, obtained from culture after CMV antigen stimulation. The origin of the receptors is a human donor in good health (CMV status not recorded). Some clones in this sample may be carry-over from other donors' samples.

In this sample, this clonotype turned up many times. DNA of the CDR3: TGTGCCAGCAGACAGACAGGGATCGACAATGAGCAGTTCTTC. It codes for CASRQTGIDNEQFF. This sequence joins TRBV7-2 and TRBJ2-1; 7 bases fit TRBD1. Germline trimming cut 6 bases from V and 5 bases from J; bases unmatched to any gene: 7. The CDR3 contains 14 residues. The V gene's germline CDR1 is SGHTA and CDR2 FQGNSA.

The CDR3 sequence: CASTLSGTSETQYF. In nucleotides, the CDR3 is TGTGCCAGTACCTTATCCGGGACTAGTGAGACCCAGTACTTC. V is TRBV19 and J is TRBJ2-5; 8 bases align to TRBD2. The V and J ends lost 7 bases and 5 bases, in that order; junction bases with no gene match: 9. The CDR3 has 14 residues. Germline V gene sequence: CDR1 LNHDA, CDR2 SQIVND (reference sequence).

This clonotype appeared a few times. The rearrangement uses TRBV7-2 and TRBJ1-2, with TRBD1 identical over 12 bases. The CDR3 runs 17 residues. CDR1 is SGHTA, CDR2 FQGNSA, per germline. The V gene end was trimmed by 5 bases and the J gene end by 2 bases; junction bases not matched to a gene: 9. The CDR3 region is CASSPGGTGGANYGYTF. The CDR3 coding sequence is TGTGCCAGCAGCCCCGGGGGGACAGGGGGCGCAAACTATGGCTACACCTTC.

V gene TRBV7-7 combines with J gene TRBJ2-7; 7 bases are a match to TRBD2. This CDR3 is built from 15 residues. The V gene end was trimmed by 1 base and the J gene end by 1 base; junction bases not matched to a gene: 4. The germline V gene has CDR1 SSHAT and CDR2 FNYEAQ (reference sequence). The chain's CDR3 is CASSLGLGLSYEQYF. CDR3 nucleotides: TGTGCCAGCAGCTTAGGCTTGGGACTATCCTACGAGCAGTACTTC.

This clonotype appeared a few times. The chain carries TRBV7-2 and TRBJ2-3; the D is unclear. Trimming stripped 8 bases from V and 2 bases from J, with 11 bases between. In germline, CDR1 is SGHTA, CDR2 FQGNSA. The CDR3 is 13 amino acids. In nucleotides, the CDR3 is TGTGCCAGCGCCCCCCGTTTCACAGATACGCAGTATTTT. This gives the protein CASAPRFTDTQYF.

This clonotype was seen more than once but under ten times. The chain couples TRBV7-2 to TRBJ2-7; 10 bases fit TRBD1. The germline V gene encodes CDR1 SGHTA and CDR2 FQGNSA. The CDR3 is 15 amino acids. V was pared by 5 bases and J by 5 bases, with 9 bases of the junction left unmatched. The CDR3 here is CASSVSRDRGDEQYF. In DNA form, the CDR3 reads TGTGCCAGCAGCGTCTCCCGGGACAGGGGCGACGAGCAGTACTTC.

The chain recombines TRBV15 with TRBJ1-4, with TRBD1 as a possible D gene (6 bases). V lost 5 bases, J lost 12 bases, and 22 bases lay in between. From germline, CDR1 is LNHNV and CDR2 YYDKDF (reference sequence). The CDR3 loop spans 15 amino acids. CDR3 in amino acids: CATSRPRDTTEELFF. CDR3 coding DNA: TGTGCCACCAGCCGCCCCCGGGACACAACAGAGGAACTGTTTTTT.

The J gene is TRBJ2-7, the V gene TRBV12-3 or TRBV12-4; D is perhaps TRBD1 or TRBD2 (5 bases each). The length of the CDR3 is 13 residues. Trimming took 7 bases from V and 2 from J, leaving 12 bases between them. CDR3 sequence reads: CASNTLGAYEQYF. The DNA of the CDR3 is TGTGCCAGCAACACCCTGGGGGCCTACGAGCAGTACTTC.

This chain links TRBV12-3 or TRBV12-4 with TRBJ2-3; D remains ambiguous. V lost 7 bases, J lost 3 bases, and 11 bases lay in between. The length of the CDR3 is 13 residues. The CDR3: CASTVTGTDTQYF. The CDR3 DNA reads TGTGCCAGCACCGTCACCGGGACAGATACGCAGTATTTT.

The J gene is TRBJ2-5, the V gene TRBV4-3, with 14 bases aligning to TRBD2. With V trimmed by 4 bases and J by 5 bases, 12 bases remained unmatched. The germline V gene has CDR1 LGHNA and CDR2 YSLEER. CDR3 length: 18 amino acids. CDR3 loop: CASSLTGLAGGRVETQYF. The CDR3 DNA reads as TGCGCCAGCAGCCTGACAGGACTAGCGGGAGGTCGGGTGGAGACCCAGTACTTC.

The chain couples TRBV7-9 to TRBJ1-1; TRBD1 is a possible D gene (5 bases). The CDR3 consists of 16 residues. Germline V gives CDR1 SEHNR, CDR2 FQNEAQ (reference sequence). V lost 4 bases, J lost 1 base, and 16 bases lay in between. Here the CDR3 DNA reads TGTGCCAGCAGCTCGGCTCGGGGTACAGGGAACACTGAAGCTTTCTTT. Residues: CASSSARGTGNTEAFF.

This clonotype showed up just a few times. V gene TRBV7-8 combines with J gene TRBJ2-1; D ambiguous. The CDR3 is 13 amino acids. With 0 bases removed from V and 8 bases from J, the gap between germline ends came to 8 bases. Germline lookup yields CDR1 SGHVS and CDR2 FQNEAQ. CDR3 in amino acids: CASSLAPEYEQFF. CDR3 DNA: TGTGCCAGCAGCTTAGCGCCGGAGTATGAGCAGTTCTTC.

The CDR3 DNA follows: TGTGCCAGCAGCTCCGAGATCCTCCACACTGAAGCTTTCTTT. It yields the protein CASSSEILHTEAFF. The V and J genes are TRBV7-6 and TRBJ1-1; D is undetermined. CDR3 length equals 14 residues. CDR1 SGHVS and CDR2 FNYEAQ come from the germline V gene. The V end lost 4 bases, the J end lost 3 bases, and 12 bases lay between the germline ends.

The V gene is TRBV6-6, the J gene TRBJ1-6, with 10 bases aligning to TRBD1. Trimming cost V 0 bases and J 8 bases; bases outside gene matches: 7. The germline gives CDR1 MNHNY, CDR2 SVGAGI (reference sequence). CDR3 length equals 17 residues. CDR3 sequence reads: CASSYSGPGQGYSPLHF. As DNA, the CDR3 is TGTGCCAGCAGTTACTCGGGACCGGGACAGGGGTATTCACCCCTCCACTTT.

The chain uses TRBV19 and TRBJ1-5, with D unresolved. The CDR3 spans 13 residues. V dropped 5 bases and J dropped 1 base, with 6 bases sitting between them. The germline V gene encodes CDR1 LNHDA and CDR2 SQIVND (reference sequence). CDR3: CASSVRSNQPQHF. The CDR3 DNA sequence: TGTGCCAGTAGTGTCCGGAGCAATCAGCCCCAGCATTTT.